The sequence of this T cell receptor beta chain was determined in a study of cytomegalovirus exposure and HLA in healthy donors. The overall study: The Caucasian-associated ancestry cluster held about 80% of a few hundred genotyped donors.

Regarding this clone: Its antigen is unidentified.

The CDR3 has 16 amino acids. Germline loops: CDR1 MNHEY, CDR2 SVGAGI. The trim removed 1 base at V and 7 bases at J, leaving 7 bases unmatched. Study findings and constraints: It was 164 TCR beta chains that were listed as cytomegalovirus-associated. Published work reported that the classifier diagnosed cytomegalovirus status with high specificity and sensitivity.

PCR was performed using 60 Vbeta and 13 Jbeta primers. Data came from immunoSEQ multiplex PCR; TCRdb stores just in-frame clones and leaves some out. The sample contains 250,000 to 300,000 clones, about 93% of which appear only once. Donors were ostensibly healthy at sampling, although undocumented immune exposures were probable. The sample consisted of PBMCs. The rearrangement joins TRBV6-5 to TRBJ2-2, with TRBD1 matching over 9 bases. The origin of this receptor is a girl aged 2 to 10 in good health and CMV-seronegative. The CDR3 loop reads CASSYYRGLDSGELFF. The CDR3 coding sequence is TGTGCCAGCAGTTACTACAGGGGGCTTGATAGCGGGGAGCTGTTTTTT.